A selection of T cell receptor beta chains follows, all from one sample in a study of blood T cells in healthy people across ages. MiXCR, applied by TCRdb to the 5' RACE reads, yields one record per CDR3 protein. The data contain around 1,500,000 distinct CDR3 sequences, approximately 30% of them singletons. The specimen sequenced was blood. The source of these receptors is a woman aged 25 to 39 in good health. Each CDR3 is given with its conserved first and last residue. Fields, in order: J gene, D gene, V gene, clone size, CDR3 protein, CDR3 DNA. A D gene is named only where the DNA matches it firmly. Where a row states a size, it is once, few, many or the class of an expanded clone; other rows omit it.

>TRBJ2-7|-|TRBV5-1|many
CASSDPTGATYEQYF
TGCGCCAGCAGCGACCCTACCGGGGCCACCTACGAGCAGTACTTC
>TRBJ2-4|-|TRBV18|few
CASSLPRGAVNIQYF
TGTGCCAGCTCACTACCCAGGGGGGCCGTAAACATTCAGTACTTC
>TRBJ1-4|-|TRBV6-6|-
CASSYVRNNEKLFF
TGTGCCAGCAGTTACGTCCGTAATAATGAAAAACTGTTTTTT
>TRBJ1-1|-|TRBV25-1|-
CASSESWRAFF
TGTGCCAGCAGTGAATCGTGGAGGGCTTTCTTT
>TRBJ1-2|-|TRBV25-1|few
CASIQPPLGYTF
TGTGCCAGCATTCAACCGCCCCTCGGCTACACCTTC
>TRBJ1-2|-|TRBV6-5|few
CASSYYQTRGYTF
TGTGCCAGCAGTTACTATCAGACTAGAGGCTACACCTTC
>TRBJ1-2|-|TRBV12-3/TRBV12-4|-
CVSSLGFRRYGYTF
TGTGTCAGCAGTTTGGGATTTAGGAGGTATGGCTACACCTTC
>TRBJ2-3|-|TRBV24-1|few
CATSSTSTDTQYF
TGTGCCACCAGCTCGACAAGCACAGATACGCAGTATTTT
>TRBJ2-5|-|TRBV30|many
CAWSPKVAGQETQYF
TGTGCCTGGAGTCCTAAGGTGGCGGGACAAGAGACCCAGTACTTC
>TRBJ2-7|-|TRBV12-3/TRBV12-4|few
CARSSEMYEQYF
TGTGCCCGCAGTTCAGAAATGTACGAGCAGTACTTC
>TRBJ2-7|TRBD2|TRBV4-3|many
CASSQDWLAEGSSYEQYF
TGCGCCAGCAGCCAAGATTGGCTAGCGGAAGGCAGCTCCTACGAGCAGTACTTC
>TRBJ1-2|TRBD1|TRBV20-1|-
CSAVPTGSGYTF
TGCAGTGCCGTGCCGACAGGGTCTGGCTACACCTTC
>TRBJ2-3|-|TRBV7-2|-
CASNPSIADTQYF
TGTGCCAGCAACCCCTCCATTGCAGATACGCAGTATTTT
>TRBJ2-7|-|TRBV10-3|many
CAISPNKEQYF
TGTGCCATCAGCCCTAATAAAGAGCAGTACTTC
>TRBJ2-1|TRBD1|TRBV5-1|-
CASSGLGQGVEQFF
TGCGCCAGCAGCGGACTGGGACAGGGGGTTGAGCAGTTCTTC
>TRBJ2-7|TRBD2|TRBV10-3|many
CAISSTSGRGIHEQYF
TGTGCCATCAGTTCGACTAGCGGGAGGGGTATCCACGAGCAGTACTTC
>TRBJ2-5|-|TRBV12-5|few
CASGSSGQEYF
TGTGCTAGTGGTTCGAGCGGGCAGGAGTACTTC
>TRBJ1-1|-|TRBV29-1|few
CSVDEGAFF
TGCAGCGTTGACGAGGGAGCTTTCTTT
>TRBJ1-2|-|TRBV30|-
CAWSRPGRLGYTF
TGTGCCTGGAGCCGCCCGGGAAGGCTAGGCTACACCTTC
>TRBJ1-5|-|TRBV12-3/TRBV12-4|many
CASSSPGRGNQPQHF
TGTGCCAGCAGTTCCCCCGGCAGGGGTAATCAGCCCCAGCATTTT
>TRBJ2-5|-|TRBV2|few
CASSALVSETQYF
TGTGCCAGCAGCGCACTAGTTTCGGAGACCCAGTACTTC
>TRBJ1-4|-|TRBV4-2|-
CASSQDRERYEKLFF
TGTGCCAGCAGCCAAGACAGGGAACGATACGAAAAACTGTTTTTT
>TRBJ2-5|TRBD1|TRBV28|-
CASSLVQGGGGQYF
TGTGCCAGCAGTTTAGTACAGGGGGGAGGCGGACAGTACTTC
>TRBJ1-2|TRBD1|TRBV6-5|few
CASSPGQSLNYGYTF
TGTGCCAGCAGCCCGGGACAGAGCCTTAACTATGGCTACACCTTC
>TRBJ2-5|TRBD2|TRBV2|-
CASRGGTSGKQETQYF
TGTGCCAGCAGGGGGGGGACTAGCGGGAAACAAGAGACCCAGTACTTC
>TRBJ1-2|-|TRBV7-9|-
CVSSSGNYGYTF
TGTGTCAGCAGCTCCGGAAACTATGGCTACACCTTC
>TRBJ2-1|TRBD1|TRBV5-1|-
CTSSPYQTGDNEQFF
TGCACCAGCAGCCCCTACCAGACAGGGGACAATGAGCAGTTCTTC
>TRBJ2-1|-|TRBV2|-
CASSEGGLQGHLRDEQFF
TGTGCCAGCAGTGAAGGGGGACTACAGGGCCACCTAAGGGATGAGCAGTTCTTC
>TRBJ1-2|-|TRBV20-1|few
CSATRDNPNYGYTF
TGCAGTGCTACTCGGGACAACCCGAACTATGGCTACACCTTC
>TRBJ2-1|TRBD2|TRBV5-1|many
CASSLELAGGYNEQFF
TGCGCCAGCAGCTTGGAACTAGCGGGGGGCTACAATGAGCAGTTCTTC
>TRBJ2-5|-|TRBV7-2|few
CASRSMGTQYF
TGTGCCAGCAGAAGCATGGGGACCCAGTACTTC
>TRBJ1-2|-|TRBV4-1|-
CASSQVPGHYGYTF
TGCGCCAGCAGCCAAGTTCCAGGGCACTATGGCTACACCTTC
>TRBJ1-2|-|TRBV12-3/TRBV12-4|-
CASSFPRTLYGHTF
TGTGCCAGCAGTTTCCCCAGGACCCTCTATGGCCACACCTTC
>TRBJ2-3|-|TRBV12-3/TRBV12-4|-
CASADGGGTDTQYF
TGTGCCAGCGCGGATGGCGGGGGCACAGATACGCAGTATTTT
>TRBJ2-1|-|TRBV10-3|many
CAISESTDYNEQFF
TGTGCCATCAGTGAGTCGACCGACTACAATGAGCAGTTCTTC
>TRBJ2-5|TRBD2|TRBV20-1|-
CSAPRLARETQYF
TGCAGTGCTCCCAGACTAGCGCGAGAGACCCAGTACTTC
>TRBJ2-7|TRBD1|TRBV5-1|many
CASSLRDPGQGPVGEQYF
TGCGCCAGCAGCTTACGCGATCCCGGACAGGGACCCGTGGGCGAGCAGTACTTC
>TRBJ2-1|TRBD2|TRBV7-2|-
CASSASLLAGGIYNEQFF
TGTGCCAGCAGCGCCAGCCTCCTAGCGGGAGGTATCTACAATGAGCAGTTCTTC
>TRBJ2-7|TRBD1|TRBV7-9|few
CASSNMDRVKAYEQYF
TGTGCCAGCAGCAATATGGACAGGGTTAAGGCTTACGAGCAGTACTTC
>TRBJ2-3|TRBD2|TRBV7-9|-
CASSPGVKRGIDTQYF
TGTGCCAGCAGCCCCGGAGTTAAGCGGGGAATAGATACGCAGTATTTT
>TRBJ2-7|TRBD1|TRBV3-1|many
CASSLHGTGKRGEQYF
TGTGCCAGCAGCCTTCACGGGACAGGCAAAAGGGGCGAGCAGTACTTC
>TRBJ2-2|TRBD1|TRBV7-2|-
CASSSDRDPGELFF
TGTGCCAGCAGCTCGGACAGGGATCCCGGGGAGCTGTTTTTT
>TRBJ2-7|-|TRBV12-3/TRBV12-4|many
CASSFSGGDEQYF
TGTGCCAGCAGTTTTAGTGGAGGGGACGAGCAGTACTTC
>TRBJ2-1|-|TRBV20-1|many
CSAKTPSRAYNEQFF
TGCAGTGCTAAGACTCCGTCCCGAGCCTACAATGAGCAGTTCTTC
>TRBJ2-3|-|TRBV7-9|few
CASSPRAGLITDTQYF
TGTGCCAGCAGCCCCCGCGCGGGCCTGATCACAGATACGCAGTATTTT
>TRBJ2-1|-|TRBV7-3|many
CASSLTAYNEQFF
TGTGCCAGCAGTTTGACAGCATACAATGAGCAGTTCTTC
>TRBJ1-1|-|TRBV6-1|-
CASSEVAMGEGTEAFF
TGTGCCAGCAGTGAAGTTGCGATGGGAGAGGGAACTGAAGCTTTCTTT
>TRBJ1-1|-|TRBV6-2/TRBV6-3|-
CASSNQGTEAFF
TGTGCCAGCAGTAATCAGGGGACTGAAGCTTTCTTT
>TRBJ2-1|-|TRBV28|-
CASSFPAGRASGNEQFF
TGTGCCAGCAGTTTTCCCGCCGGGCGGGCCTCCGGGAATGAGCAGTTCTTC
>TRBJ1-5|-|TRBV12-5|few
CASGLTGNSNQPQHF
TGTGCTAGTGGCTTGACTGGTAATAGCAATCAGCCCCAGCATTTT
>TRBJ2-1|TRBD1|TRBV24-1|-
CATSDPGDRDNEQFF
TGTGCCACCAGTGACCCGGGGGACAGGGACAATGAGCAGTTCTTC
>TRBJ2-6|-|TRBV12-3/TRBV12-4|many
CASSPIPGIVSGANVLTF
TGTGCCAGCAGCCCAATCCCGGGAATTGTTTCTGGGGCCAACGTCCTGACTTTC
>TRBJ2-3|TRBD2|TRBV25-1|-
CASSETLAGGADTQYF
TGTGCCAGCAGTGAAACACTAGCGGGAGGTGCAGATACGCAGTATTTT
>TRBJ2-3|-|TRBV5-4|few
CASSQSGFTDTQYF
TGTGCCAGCAGCCAATCTGGGTTCACAGATACGCAGTATTTT
>TRBJ2-3|-|TRBV3-1|many
CASVLEGTDTQYF
TGTGCCAGCGTTTTGGAGGGCACAGATACGCAGTATTTT
>TRBJ2-1|-|TRBV7-2|-
CASSLRLWNNKQFF
TGTGCCAGCAGCCTCCGGCTCTGGAACAATAAGCAGTTCTTC
>TRBJ2-2|TRBD2|TRBV12-3/TRBV12-4|-
CASQLAGNTGELFF
TGTGCCAGCCAACTAGCGGGGAATACCGGGGAGCTGTTTTTT
>TRBJ2-7|-|TRBV20-1|-
CSARDSESGCEQYF
TGCAGTGCTAGAGATTCGGAAAGCGGCTGCGAGCAGTACTTC
>TRBJ2-1|TRBD2|TRBV14|-
CASSQAWRGAYNEQFF
TGTGCCAGCAGCCAAGCTTGGCGGGGGGCCTACAATGAGCAGTTCTTC
>TRBJ1-2|-|TRBV20-1|many
CSASGLNYGYTF
TGCAGTGCCTCCGGATTAAACTATGGCTACACCTTC